The entry below describes one T cell receptor (beta chain). These data belong to a study of blood T cell repertoires in COVID-19. Study-level information: Acute-phase and convalescent COVID-19 samples originated in the United States, Italy and Spain.

Original methodology: Amplification with reference gene primers provided the estimates of nucleated cell counts. TCRdb's table, derived via immunoSEQ multiplex PCR, lists solely in-frame clones and lacks some. That table is the source of V, J and clone size, and D and trimming were worked out from the DNA. The profile shows fewer than 200,000 clones, roughly 82% of them singletons. Seattle patients were enrolled while actively infected and followed longitudinally. V lost 4 bases to trimming and J lost 4 bases; unmatched junction nucleotides: 3. Looked up from germline, CDR1 is PRHDT and CDR2 is FYEKMQ (reference sequence). The CDR3 consists of 14 residues.

The sequencing sample was made of peripheral blood. The V and J genes are TRBV13 and TRBJ1-5; 8 nucleotides match TRBD1. This sequence originates from a woman aged 40 to 50 with COVID-19, enrolled during active disease. The CDR3 DNA sequence: TGTGCCAGCAGCTCCGGGACAGGAAATCAGCCCCAGCATTTT. Its translation is CASSSGTGNQPQHF.